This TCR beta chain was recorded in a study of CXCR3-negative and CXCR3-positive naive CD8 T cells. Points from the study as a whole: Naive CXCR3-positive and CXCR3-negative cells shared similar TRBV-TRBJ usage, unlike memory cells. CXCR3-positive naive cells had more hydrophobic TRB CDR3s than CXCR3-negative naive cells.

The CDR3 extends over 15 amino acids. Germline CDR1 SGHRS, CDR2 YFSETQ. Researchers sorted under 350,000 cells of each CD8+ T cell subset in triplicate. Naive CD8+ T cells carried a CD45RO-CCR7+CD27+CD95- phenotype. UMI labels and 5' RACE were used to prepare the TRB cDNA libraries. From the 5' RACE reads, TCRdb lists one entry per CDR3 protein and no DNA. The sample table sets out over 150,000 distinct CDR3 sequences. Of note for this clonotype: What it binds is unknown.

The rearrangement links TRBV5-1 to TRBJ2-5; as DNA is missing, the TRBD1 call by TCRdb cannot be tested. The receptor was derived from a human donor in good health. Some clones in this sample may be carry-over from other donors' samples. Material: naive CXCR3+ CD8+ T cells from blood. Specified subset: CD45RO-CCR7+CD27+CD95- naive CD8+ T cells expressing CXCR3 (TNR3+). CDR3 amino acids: CASSFERDTQETQYF.